Described below is a single TCR beta chain sequence and its context. Its antigen is not identified. The data stem from a study of beta chain features in type 1 diabetes. Looking at the study overall: Cell yields, age and gender were similar between patients and healthy donors. Study-wide findings and caveats: Sampled from patients, naive, central memory and Treg TCRB repertoires appeared more similar than those sampled from healthy donors.

Reverse transcription of all isolated RNA meant that expressed TCRB transcripts were sequenced. Deep immunoSEQ sequencing covered naive, central memory and regulatory T cell samples. The assay was immunoSEQ multiplex PCR, and TCRdb's table has in-frame clones only and misses some. The data show 970,000 or so clones, about a sixth seen once. J gave up 4 bases and V 7 bases, and 13 bases lay outside the gene matches. CDR1 is SNHLY, CDR2 FYNNEI, per germline. The CDR3 covers 15 residues. This TCR came from a woman in her late teens or twenties in good health. V gene TRBV2 combines with J gene TRBJ2-7, with 7 bases that match TRBD2. The sample taken for sequencing was naive CD4+ T cells from blood. The CDR3 DNA sequence: TGTGCCAGCAAAAACCGAGGGGAGGGAGGTTACGAGCAGTACTTC. Amino acid sequence: CASKNRGEGGYEQYF.